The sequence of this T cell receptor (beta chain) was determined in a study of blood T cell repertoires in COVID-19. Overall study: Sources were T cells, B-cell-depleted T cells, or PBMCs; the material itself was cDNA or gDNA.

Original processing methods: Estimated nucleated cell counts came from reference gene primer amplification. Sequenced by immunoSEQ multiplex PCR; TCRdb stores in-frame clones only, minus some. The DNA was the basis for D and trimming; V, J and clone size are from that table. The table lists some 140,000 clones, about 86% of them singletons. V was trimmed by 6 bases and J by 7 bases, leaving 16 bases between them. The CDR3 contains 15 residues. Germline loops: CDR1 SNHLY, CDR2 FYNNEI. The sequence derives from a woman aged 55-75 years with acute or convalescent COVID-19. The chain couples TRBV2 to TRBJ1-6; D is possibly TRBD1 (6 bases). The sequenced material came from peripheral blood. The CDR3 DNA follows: TGTGCCAGCAGCATGAGAGGGGGTGGCAATTCACCCCTCCACTTT. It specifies CASSMRGGGNSPLHF.